The clone carrying this T cell receptor (beta chain) was seen only once. Its antigen is unidentified. Both 60 Vbeta primers and 13 Jbeta primers went into the PCR. Only in-frame clones appear in the TCRdb table, and some are missing; sequencing was by immunoSEQ multiplex PCR. The sample consists of around 110,000 clones, approximately 80% of them appearing once. V shed 5 bases and J shed 4 bases, with 7 bases lying between them. The germline V gene has CDR1 SGHTA and CDR2 FQGTGA. The CDR3 loop spans 12 amino acids. This entry comes from a study of cytomegalovirus exposure and HLA in healthy donors. Study outcomes and limitations: In an earlier analysis, productive rearrangement rates for most beta V segments clustered near 87% or 30%.

Input material: PBMCs. The TCR comes from a woman in her twenties or thirties in good health and CMV-seronegative. The chain combines TRBV7-3 with TRBJ2-3; D gene unclear. This CDR3 is CASSPEADTQYF. In DNA form, the CDR3 reads TGTGCCAGCAGCCCCGAGGCAGATACGCAGTATTTT. Full variable domain (rest looked up from reference TRBV7-3 and TRBJ2-3): GAGVSQTPSNKVTEKGKYVELRCDPISGHTALYWYRQSLGQGPEFLIYFQGTGAADDSGLPNDRFFAVRPEGSVSTLKIQRTERGDSAVYLCASSPEADTQYFGPGTRLTVL.